The 10 T cell receptor beta chains given below trace back to one sample, sequenced in a study of CD8 T cells in ankylosing spondylitis. TCRdb used MiXCR to reprocess the 5' RACE reads, holding one entry per CDR3 protein. Found here are roughly 260,000 distinct CDR3 sequences, around 18% of them singletons; the top ten hold 7.8%. Material: blood, either unsorted or a sorted T cell fraction (not recorded which). These receptors all come from a male donor with ankylosing spondylitis or in good health (not recorded which).

This clonotype was found many times. The chain joins TRBV5-1 to TRBJ1-5; tentative D call: TRBD1 (6 bases). Trimming pared 0 bases from V and 3 bases from J, leaving 7 bases between. In germline, CDR1 is SGHRS, CDR2 YFSETQ. The CDR3 sequence is 14 residues long. The CDR3 bases are TGCGCCAGCAGCTTGGGGGACAACAATCAGCCCCAGCATTTT. Protein: CASSLGDNNQPQHF.

V gene TRBV7-9 combines with J gene TRBJ2-7; 7 bases are shared with TRBD1. The CDR3 has 14 amino acids. CDR1 is SEHNR, CDR2 FQNEAQ, per germline (reference sequence). Trimming took 5 bases from V and 6 from J; bases not matched to a gene: 10. The CDR3 sequence: CASSTDRIFSEQYV. DNA of the CDR3: TGTGCCAGCAGCACGGACAGGATTTTTTCCGAGCAGTACGTC.

The table lists this clonotype with a few counts. This sequence joins TRBV20-1 and TRBJ1-3; TRBD1 aligns across 9 bases. CDR1 DFQATT and CDR2 SNEGSKA come from the germline V gene (reference sequence). The CDR3 runs to 16 residues. V lost 0 bases to trimming and J lost 4 bases; unmatched junction nucleotides: 7. CDR3 region: CSARDVQQGAGNTIYF. Here the CDR3 DNA reads TGCAGTGCTAGAGACGTTCAACAGGGGGCCGGAAACACCATATATTTT.

This clonotype came up a few times. The V gene is TRBV12-3 or TRBV12-4, the J gene TRBJ1-2, with D possibly TRBD1 on 6 matching bases. The CDR3 is made up of 13 amino acids. The ends were cut back, 6 bases at V and 4 bases at J, with 12 bases in the middle. CDR3 DNA sequence: TGTGCCAGCAGGGTAACAGGGTCCTATGGCTACACCTTC. As protein: CASRVTGSYGYTF.

This clonotype was picked up many times. The chain uses TRBV4-1 and TRBJ1-2, with 10 bases fitting TRBD1. Per germline, CDR1 MGHRA and CDR2 YSYEKL. There are 15 residues in the CDR3. Losses at the gene ends were 3 bases for V and 5 bases for J; bases not matched to a gene: 6. The CDR3 DNA sequence: TGCGCCAGCAGCCATGGACAGGGGGTTGAATATGGCTACACCTTC. Amino acids: CASSHGQGVEYGYTF.

This clonotype was seen ten or more times. The gene calls are TRBV27 and TRBJ2-1; TRBD1 or TRBD2 may be the D gene (6 bases each). The CDR3 totals 16 residues. Between the trimmed V and J ends, which lost 2 bases and 2 bases, there was a span of 13 bases. CDR1 and CDR2 from the germline V gene are MNHEY and SMNVEV (reference sequence). In DNA form, the CDR3 reads TGTGCCAGCAGTTTAAAGGGGGGAAGGGCCTACAATGAGCAGTTCTTC. It translates to CASSLKGGRAYNEQFF.

The rearrangement uses TRBV7-3 and TRBJ2-2; D may be TRBD2 (5 bases). V gave up 7 bases and J gave up 7 bases, with 13 bases separating them. CDR3 length equals 13 residues. CDR1 and CDR2 (germline): SGHTA, FQGTGA. CDR3 residues: CASTHFAGGELFF. CDR3 nucleotides: TGTGCCAGCACGCATTTTGCGGGCGGGGAGCTGTTTTTT.

This rearrangement joins TRBV9 to TRBJ2-5; perhaps TRBD2 as D (5 bases). The length of the CDR3 is 15 residues. Trimming removed 0 bases at V and 9 bases at J, with 18 bases between. Per the germline V gene, CDR1 is SGDLS and CDR2 is YYNGEE. CDR3 bases: TGTGCCAGCAGCGTAGATCCTAGCCCCCTCGGGGCCCAGTACTTC. This gives the protein CASSVDPSPLGAQYF.

This chain connects TRBV6-1 to TRBJ1-4, with a possible D match to TRBD1 (6 bases). Germline CDR1 MNHNS, CDR2 SASEGT. Trimming stripped 6 bases from V and 4 bases from J, with 15 bases between. CDR3 size: 15 residues. The CDR3: CASSPVGGFNEKLFF. DNA for the CDR3: TGTGCCAGCAGCCCCGTTGGGGGCTTTAATGAAAAACTGTTTTTT.

This clonotype was detected ten times or more. The chain joins TRBV6-1 to TRBJ2-3, with TRBD2 identical over 9 bases. V was pared by 7 bases and J by 5 bases, with 4 bases of the junction left unmatched. The CDR3 has 13 residues. Germline values: CDR1 MNHNS, CDR2 SASEGT. CDR3 loop: CASKKTSGDTQYF. The CDR3 coding sequence is TGTGCCAGCAAGAAGACTAGCGGAGATACGCAGTATTTT.